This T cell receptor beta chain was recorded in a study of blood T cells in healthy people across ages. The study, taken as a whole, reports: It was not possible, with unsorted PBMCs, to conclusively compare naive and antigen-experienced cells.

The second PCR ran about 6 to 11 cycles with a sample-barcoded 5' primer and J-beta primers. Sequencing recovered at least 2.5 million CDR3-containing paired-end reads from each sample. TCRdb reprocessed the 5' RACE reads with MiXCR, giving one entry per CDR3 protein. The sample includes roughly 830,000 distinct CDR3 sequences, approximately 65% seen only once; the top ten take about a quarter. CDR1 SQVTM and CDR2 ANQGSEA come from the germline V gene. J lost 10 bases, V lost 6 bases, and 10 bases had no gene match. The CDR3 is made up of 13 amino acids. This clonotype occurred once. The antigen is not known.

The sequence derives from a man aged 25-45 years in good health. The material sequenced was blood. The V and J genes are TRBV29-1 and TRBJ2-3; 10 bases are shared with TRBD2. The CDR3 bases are TGCAGCGTGGAACTAGCGGGAACCCCTTCGCAGTATTTT. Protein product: CSVELAGTPSQYF.